The 20 T cell receptor beta chains below come from one sample, sequenced in a study of cytomegalovirus exposure and HLA in healthy donors. 13 Jbeta primers and 60 Vbeta primers were used for the PCR. Assay used: immunoSEQ multiplex PCR; TCRdb lists only in-frame clones, some missing. The data show about 110,000 clones, about 72% seen once. What was sequenced was PBMCs. The receptors stem from a man aged 18-30 years in good health and CMV-seronegative.

This clone was picked up a small number of times. The gene calls are TRBV19 and TRBJ2-3; TRBD2 might be the D (6 bases). CDR3 length: 20 amino acids. CDR1 and CDR2 from the germline V gene are LNHDA and SQIVND (reference sequence). V lost 9 bases to trimming and J lost 1 base, with 32 bases between them. CDR3 residues: CASNCQYCWGDSFCTDTQYF. CDR3 sequence (DNA): TGTGCCAGCAATTGTCAGTATTGTTGGGGGGACTCCTTTTGCACAGATACGCAGTATTTT.

This clone was found a few times. The J gene is TRBJ2-3, the V gene TRBV27; 9 positions agree with TRBD2. With 6 bases clipped from V and 6 bases from J, the junction kept 4 bases outside the gene matches. Germline V gives CDR1 MNHEY, CDR2 SMNVEV (reference sequence). The CDR3 totals 13 residues. CDR3 sequence: CASRASGVDTQYF. The CDR3 nucleotides read TGTGCCAGCAGAGCTAGCGGGGTTGATACGCAGTATTTT.

The chain recombines TRBV20-1 with TRBJ2-5, with D perhaps TRBD2 (5 bases). V was pared by 6 bases and J by 8 bases, with 10 bases between. Germline values: CDR1 DFQATT, CDR2 SNEGSKA (reference sequence). This CDR3 comprises 10 residues. CDR3 region: CSAMRTTQYF. The CDR3 region has the DNA TGCAGTGCCATGCGGACTACCCAGTACTTC.

In its sample, this clone was seen once. The chain combines TRBV5-1 with TRBJ2-2; 8 bases line up with TRBD1. Losses at the gene ends were 4 bases for V and 2 bases for J; bases not matched to a gene: 4. Germline CDR1 and CDR2: SGHRS and YFSETQ. The length of the CDR3 is 15 residues. The CDR3 is CASSMDRANTGELFF. Written as DNA, the CDR3 is TGCGCCAGCAGCATGGACAGGGCAAACACCGGGGAGCTGTTTTTT.

CDR3 protein: CASSFKGVLTEAFF. The CDR3 DNA follows: TGTGCCAGCAGTTTTAAGGGGGTCCTCACTGAAGCTTTCTTT. The J gene is TRBJ1-1, the V gene TRBV27, with D possibly matching TRBD1 (6 bases). The V end was cut by 3 bases, the J end by 4 bases, with 12 bases between. In germline, CDR1 is MNHEY, CDR2 SMNVEV (reference sequence). The CDR3 has 14 amino acids.

This clone was counted between two and nine times. The rearrangement uses TRBV9 and TRBJ1-3; the match to TRBD1 covers 10 bases. V lost 4 bases and J lost 3; bases outside the gene matches: 13. The length of the CDR3 is 18 residues. CDR1 is SGDLS and CDR2 is YYNGEE in the germline V gene. The DNA for the CDR3 is TGTGCCAGCAGCCCACGTAACGGACAGGGGGGAAATGGAAACACCATATATTTT. Its protein product is CASSPRNGQGGNGNTIYF.

On this clone: Other DNA sequences within the sample encode an identical CDR3. The chain has TRBV7-2 and TRBJ2-1, with a tentative D call TRBD2 (6 bases). The CDR3 runs to 12 residues. Trimming left V 3 bases short and J 8 bases short, with 8 bases between. Germline assignment: CDR1 SGHTA and CDR2 FQGNSA. CDR3 sequence: CASSLGGDEQFF. The CDR3 DNA follows: TGTGCCAGCAGCTTGGGGGGTGATGAGCAGTTCTTC.

The chain joins TRBV25-1 to TRBJ2-1; 7 nucleotides agree with TRBD1. The CDR3 is made up of 15 amino acids. Germline assignment: CDR1 MGHDK and CDR2 SYGVNS. V lost 5 bases and J lost 7; bases outside the gene matches: 11. The CDR3 nucleotides are TGTGCCAGCAGTCCAACCGGGACAGTGTCTAATGAGCAGTTCTTC. It specifies CASSPTGTVSNEQFF.

The chain joins TRBV7-2 to TRBJ2-6; D perhaps matches TRBD1 (6 bases). With 1 base removed from V and 0 bases from J, the gap between germline ends came to 13 bases. The germline CDR1 and CDR2 sequences are SGHTA and FQGNSA. There are 18 residues in the CDR3. Here the CDR3 reads CASSLEGHLLSGANVLTF. CDR3 DNA: TGTGCCAGCAGCTTAGAGGGACATCTACTCTCTGGGGCCAACGTCCTGACTTTC.

V and J are TRBV5-1 and TRBJ2-1, with a possible D match to TRBD2 (6 bases). This CDR3 has 15 residues. Germline CDR1 and CDR2: SGHRS and YFSETQ. Deletions cut 4 bases from V and 1 base from J, with 12 bases between. The CDR3 loop is CASSPVGGSYNEQFF. Here the CDR3 DNA reads TGCGCCAGCAGCCCCGTGGGGGGATCCTACAATGAGCAGTTCTTC.

J is TRBJ1-5 and V is TRBV7-3, with D perhaps matching TRBD1 (5 bases). Germline CDR1 is SGHTA and CDR2 is FQGTGA. V was trimmed by 1 base and J by 1 base, leaving 5 bases between them. The CDR3 contains 14 residues. CDR3 amino acids: CASSLRTSNQPQHF. The CDR3 nucleotides read TGTGCCAGCAGCTTAAGGACAAGCAATCAGCCCCAGCATTTT.

The chain has TRBV6-1 and TRBJ1-2; 9 bases fit TRBD1. This CDR3 is 16 amino acids long. The V segment lost 1 base and the J segment 8 bases; nucleotides outside the gene matches: 11. In germline, CDR1 is MNHNS, CDR2 SASEGT. The CDR3 sequence is CASSEGALGQGGGYTF. CDR3 nucleotide sequence: TGTGCCAGCAGTGAAGGAGCCCTGGGACAGGGAGGCGGCTACACCTTC.

The CDR3 region has the DNA TGTGCCAGCAGTTATTCAAGAGGAATCGGCCTTGAAAAACTGTTTTTT. As protein: CASSYSRGIGLEKLFF. J is TRBJ1-4 and V is TRBV6-5; D gene unclear. CDR1 MNHEY and CDR2 SVGAGI come from the germline V gene. With 3 bases removed from V and 7 bases from J, the gap between germline ends came to 18 bases. This CDR3 is 16 amino acids long.

This chain links TRBV15 with TRBJ1-2; 11 bases fit TRBD1. The J segment lost 7 bases and the V segment lost 1 base, leaving 2 bases of the junction unmatched. The germline V gene has CDR1 LNHNV and CDR2 YYDKDF (reference sequence). This CDR3 spans 14 amino acids. This CDR3 reads CATSRGTGGFGYTF. Written as DNA, the CDR3 is TGTGCCACCAGCAGAGGGACAGGGGGCTTTGGCTACACCTTC.

This rearrangement joins TRBV15 to TRBJ2-1; 7 nucleotides agree with TRBD1. The trim removed 3 bases at V and 4 bases at J, leaving 12 bases unmatched. Germline V gives CDR1 LNHNV, CDR2 YYDKDF (reference sequence). This CDR3 has 17 residues. Here the CDR3 reads CATSSEARQGPYNEQFF. CDR3 sequence (DNA): TGTGCCACCAGCAGTGAGGCCAGACAGGGACCTTACAATGAGCAGTTCTTC. Using reference TRBV15 and TRBJ2-1 for the parts outside the CDR3, the full variable domain is DAMVIQNPRYQVTQFGKPVTLSCSQTLNHNVMYWYQQKSSQAPKLLFHYYDKDFNNEADTPDNFQSRRPNTSFCFLDIRSPGLGDTAMYLCATSSEARQGPYNEQFFGPGTRLTVL.

The chain uses TRBV7-6 and TRBJ2-1; 9 bases agree with TRBD2. Germline V gene data show CDR1 as SGHVS and CDR2 as FNYEAQ. The CDR3 length is 17 residues. The junction had 14 bases not matched to a gene; V was cut back by 5 bases and J by 6 bases. The CDR3 bases are TGTGCCAGCAGCGGGACCGGGGCGGGGGGGTTTGGCAATGAGCAGTTCTTC. Amino acids: CASSGTGAGGFGNEQFF.

The gene calls are TRBV15 and TRBJ2-7, with 7 bases fitting TRBD2. Germline values: CDR1 LNHNV, CDR2 YYDKDF (reference sequence). V shed 3 bases, J shed 1 base, and the junction held 12 bases outside the gene matches. This CDR3 is built from 17 residues. CDR3 in DNA: TGTGCCACCAGCAGGGAAGAAAGCGGGGAGAAATCCTACGAGCAGTACTTC. Its protein product is CATSREESGEKSYEQYF.

V gene TRBV29-1 combines with J gene TRBJ2-1, with a tentative D call TRBD2 (6 bases). The germline V and J ends were trimmed by 0 bases and 11 bases, with 14 bases remaining between them. Per germline, CDR1 SQVTM and CDR2 ANQGSEA. The CDR3 extends over 13 amino acids. CDR3 loop: CSVEDHPGTQQFF. The CDR3 nucleotides read TGCAGCGTTGAAGACCATCCGGGGACTCAGCAGTTCTTC.

This clone was observed once. This sequence joins TRBV5-4 and TRBJ1-2, with 8 bases identical to TRBD1. The ends lost 5 bases at V and 7 bases at J; junction bases unmatched: 7. The CDR3 length is 13 residues. Germline V gene sequence: CDR1 SGHNT, CDR2 YYREEE (reference sequence). CDR3 protein: CASRQTGAAGYTF. Here the CDR3 DNA reads TGTGCCAGCAGGCAGACAGGGGCGGCTGGCTACACCTTC.

The J gene is TRBJ2-2, the V gene TRBV4-3, with TRBD2 identical over 12 bases. CDR3 length: 15 residues. Germline CDR1 and CDR2: LGHNA and YSLEER. V dropped 2 bases and J dropped 5; count of bases not matched to a gene: 0. The CDR3 nucleotides are TGCGCCAGCAGCCAACTAGCGGGGGGGACCGGGGAGCTGTTTTTT. It encodes CASSQLAGGTGELFF.